This is a list of T cell receptor beta chains from one sample in a study of Graves' ophthalmopathy and Graves' hyperthyroidism. Each CDR3 protein gets one entry after TCRdb re-called the multiplex PCR reads with MiXCR. The sample lists approximately 460,000 distinct CDR3 sequences, roughly an eighth occurring once. What was sequenced was blood. These TCRs come from a woman aged 25-40 years with Graves' ophthalmopathy. Each CDR3 is given with its conserved first and last residue. The D gene is left open where the match is weak. For some rows the clone size is stated as once, few or many, or as a class when expanded; others skip it.

size | J | V | D | DNA | CDR3
many | TRBJ2-7 | TRBV4-2 | TRBD2 | TGTGCCAGCAGCCAAGCCGGGACTAGCGGGCGTAACTCCTACGAGCAGTACTTC | CASSQAGTSGRNSYEQYF
many | TRBJ2-6 | TRBV20-1 | NA | TGCAGTGCTAGTCGCCGGGCTGGGGCCAACGTCCTGACTTTC | CSASRRAGANVLTF
NA | TRBJ1-1 | TRBV12-3/TRBV12-4 | NA | TGTGCCAGCAGTCTGGCCCGTGGTTCTATGAACACTGAAGCTTTCTTT | CASSLARGSMNTEAFF
few | TRBJ2-7 | TRBV29-1 | NA | TGCAGCTCTAGGCCCCAGCCGAGTACCTACGAGCAGTACTTC | CSSRPQPSTYEQYF
many | TRBJ2-4 | TRBV27 | NA | TGTGCCAGCGGTGGGGGCGACGAGGCCAAAAACATTCAGTACTTC | CASGGGDEAKNIQYF
many | TRBJ2-7 | TRBV9 | TRBD2 | TGTGCCAGCAGCGTAGGGGAGGGGCCCTACGAGCAGTACTTC | CASSVGEGPYEQYF
many | TRBJ1-1 | TRBV10-3 | NA | TGTGCCATCAGTGAGTCAGGAAGGGTTGCCAACACTGAAGCTTTCTTT | CAISESGRVANTEAFF
many | TRBJ1-4 | TRBV4-2 | TRBD1 | TGTGCCAGCAGCCAGGGACAGGAGTATGGGGGAAAACTGTTTTTT | CASSQGQEYGGKLFF
NA | TRBJ2-2 | TRBV5-1 | NA | TGCGCCAGCAGCTTGGAGGGGCACTACACCGGGGAGCTGTTTTTT | CASSLEGHYTGELFF
many | TRBJ2-7 | TRBV6-1 | TRBD2 | TGTGCCAGCAGCGAAGCTACAGCGGGGATCTACGAGCAGTACTTC | CASSEATAGIYEQYF
many | TRBJ1-5 | TRBV28 | TRBD1 | TGTGCCAGCAGTTCCCGGACAGGGGGAGGCCTATATAGCAATCAGCCCCAGCATTTT | CASSSRTGGGLYSNQPQHF
many | TRBJ1-2 | TRBV30 | NA | TGTGCCTGGAGTGTATCGGCAGGGCGGCATGGCTACACCTTC | CAWSVSAGRHGYTF
many | TRBJ2-1 | TRBV6-5 | TRBD1 | TGTGCCAGCAGTTACTCCCGGACAGGGTACGGGGTCAATGAGCAGTTCTTC | CASSYSRTGYGVNEQFF
many | TRBJ1-3 | TRBV28 | TRBD1 | TGTGCCAGCACCCTCGACAGGGTGATGGCTGGAAACACCATATATTTT | CASTLDRVMAGNTIYF
few | TRBJ2-7 | TRBV12-5 | TRBD2 | TGTGCTAGTGGTTTCCCCTTTCGTCGGAGCGGGGGGTTTTACGAGCAGTACTTC | CASGFPFRRSGGFYEQYF
many | TRBJ1-2 | TRBV11-2 | TRBD1 | TGTGCCAGCAGCCGGGGACAGGGGCGAACTAACTATGGCTACACCTTC | CASSRGQGRTNYGYTF
many | TRBJ2-2 | TRBV27 | NA | TGTGCCAGCAGTTTTTGGGGGGACACCGGGGAGCTGTTTTTT | CASSFWGDTGELFF
NA | TRBJ1-1 | TRBV5-1 | NA | TGCGCCAGCAGCCTAGGACAAGCCCTGTGGAACACTGAAGCTTTCTTT | CASSLGQALWNTEAFF
NA | TRBJ2-7 | TRBV19 | TRBD1 | TGTGCCAGTACCTATTCCCCGGGACAGGGGGCCCACGAGCAGCACTTC | CASTYSPGQGAHEQHF
many | TRBJ1-1 | TRBV7-9 | NA | TGTGCCAGCAGCTTAGTACGAAGCCGAGGCACTGAAGCTTTCTTT | CASSLVRSRGTEAFF
few | TRBJ2-4 | TRBV9 | NA | TGTGCCAGCAGCCCGACCCCGGTCCCAGGAAACATTCAGTACTTC | CASSPTPVPGNIQYF
many | TRBJ2-7 | TRBV5-1 | NA | TGCGCCAGCAGCTTGAAGTTCGGGGACGAGCAGTACTTC | CASSLKFGDEQYF
many | TRBJ1-1 | TRBV6-2/TRBV6-3 | NA | TGTGCCAGCAGTTACGAAACAGCGAACACTGAAGCTTTCTTT | CASSYETANTEAFF
few | TRBJ1-1 | TRBV12-3/TRBV12-4 | NA | TGTGCCAGCAGTTTAGGCCGGGGGAGGAACACTGAAGCTTTCTTT | CASSLGRGRNTEAFF
few | TRBJ1-1 | TRBV12-3/TRBV12-4 | NA | TGTGCCAGCAGTACAATACAGGGGAACACTGAAGCTTTCTTT | CASSTIQGNTEAFF
NA | TRBJ1-1 | TRBV12-5 | TRBD1 | TGTGCTAGTGGCCCGTATCAACAGGGGTGGGGGACTGAAGCTTTCTTT | CASGPYQQGWGTEAFF
NA | TRBJ1-1 | TRBV5-5 | NA | TGTGCCAGCAGCAAGCCGGGACTTTTGAACACTGAAGCTTTCTTT | CASSKPGLLNTEAFF
NA | TRBJ1-1 | TRBV29-1 | NA | TGCAGCGCCCGAGGTGGGGGCCCTGAAGCTTTCTTT | CSARGGGPEAFF
NA | TRBJ2-7 | TRBV4-1 | TRBD1 | TGCGCCAGCAGCCAGCCCGGGACAGACTACGAGCAGTACTTC | CASSQPGTDYEQYF
many | TRBJ1-2 | TRBV28 | TRBD1 | TGTGCCAGCAGTGCCGGGACAGGGGCTAACTATGGCTACACCTTC | CASSAGTGANYGYTF
many | TRBJ2-5 | TRBV24-1 | NA | TGTGCCACCGTCTATACTGGGGGGCGTGCTTACCAAGAGACCCAGTACTTC | CATVYTGGRAYQETQYF
NA | TRBJ2-7 | TRBV2 | NA | TGTGCCAGCAGTGAAGGGAGACAGCGCTACGAGCAGTACTTC | CASSEGRQRYEQYF
few | TRBJ1-5 | TRBV20-1 | TRBD1 | TGCAGTGCCTCCACGACAGGGCCCTATCAGCCCCAGCATTTT | CSASTTGPYQPQHF
NA | TRBJ1-1 | TRBV30 | NA | TGTGCCTGGAGTGTCCTAGCTGAGACTGAAGCTTTCTTT | CAWSVLAETEAFF
NA | TRBJ1-2 | TRBV12-3/TRBV12-4 | NA | TGTGCCAGCAGTTTAGGGAGCGGCAGGAGGGACTATGGCTACACCTTC | CASSLGSGRRDYGYTF
many | TRBJ1-1 | TRBV18 | TRBD1 | TGTGCCAGCTCACCACAGGGACAGGGAATGAGTGAAGCTTTCTTT | CASSPQGQGMSEAFF
many | TRBJ1-6 | TRBV29-1 | NA | TGCAGCGTAGGAGGTTTCGATAATTCACCCCTCCACTTT | CSVGGFDNSPLHF
many | TRBJ1-1 | TRBV6-7 | NA | TGTGCCAGCAGTTACCGAGGACGGGAGGACCACTTTGCCTTGAACACTGAAGCTTTCTTT | CASSYRGREDHFALNTEAFF
many | TRBJ1-2 | TRBV9 | NA | TGTGCCAGCAGCGGGACCGCCAGAAGCTATGGCTACACCTTC | CASSGTARSYGYTF
many | TRBJ2-7 | TRBV28 | NA | TGTGCCAGCAGTTTATGGCAGGGGCGCGGCGAGCAGTACTTC | CASSLWQGRGEQYF
many | TRBJ1-1 | TRBV7-6 | NA | TGTGCCAGCAGCTATTCTTGGGACACTGAAGCTTTCTTT | CASSYSWDTEAFF
many | TRBJ1-5 | TRBV15 | NA | TGTGCCACCAGTAAAAGGGGAAGGAGGGATCAGCCCCAGCATTTT | CATSKRGRRDQPQHF
NA | TRBJ1-5 | TRBV28 | NA | TGTGCCAGCAGGGAGGCAGCGCAGGGGCTTTTTCAGCCCCAGCATTTT | CASREAAQGLFQPQHF
NA | TRBJ2-2 | TRBV7-9 | TRBD1 | TGTGCCAGCAGCTTGTGGGGGACAGGGGCCGGGGAGCTGTTTTTT | CASSLWGTGAGELFF
NA | TRBJ2-7 | TRBV11-1 | TRBD2 | TGTGCCAGCAGCTTAGAGGGGGGACTAGCGGTTCGCTACGAGCAGTACTTC | CASSLEGGLAVRYEQYF